A single T cell receptor (beta chain) is shown here with its context. This CDR3 is built from 14 residues. Trimming removed 6 bases from V and 6 bases from J, with 18 bases in between. The germline V gene encodes CDR1 SGHRS and CDR2 YFSETQ. The data derive from a study of patients and donors after allogeneic stem cell transplantation. TCRdb re-called the RT-PCR reads with MiXCR, one entry per CDR3 protein. Altogether hundreds of thousands of distinct CDR3 sequences are present, 35% to 45% being singletons, with the ten largest covering around 10%. Source material: blood, either unsorted or a sorted T cell fraction (not recorded which). This TCR was sampled from a human donor who was either an allogeneic HSCT recipient or a stem cell or donor lymphocyte infusion donor (not recorded which). It is not recorded whose cells these are; they may come from a transplant donor. The rearrangement uses TRBV5-1 and TRBJ1-2; no firm D call. The CDR3 loop reads CASTPAGFGNGYTF. CDR3 nucleotides: TGCGCCAGCACCCCAGCGGGGTTTGGAAATGGCTACACCTTC. The complete variable domain, with remaining parts taken from reference TRBV5-1 and TRBJ1-2, reads KAGVTQTPRYLIKTRGQQVTLSCSPISGHRSVSWYQQTPGQGLQFLFEYFSETQRNKGNFPGRFSGRQFSNSRSEMNVSTLELGDSALYLCASTPAGFGNGYTFGSGTRLTVV.